The source of this T cell receptor beta chain is a study of post-analysis software for immune sequencing data. Study outcomes and limitations: Four or five TRBV segments were significantly more frequent in patients than in controls. TRBV5-6, TRBV5-1 and TRBV20-1 were among these segments.

Germline V gene lookup returns CDR1 ENHRY and CDR2 SYGVKD. With V trimmed by 3 bases and J by 8 bases, 10 bases remained unmatched. This CDR3 spans 15 amino acids. A note on this clonotype: Antigen specificity is unknown.

TCR beta cDNA libraries had unique molecular identifiers. TCRdb re-analysed the PCR reads in MiXCR, keeping a single row per CDR3 protein. This table holds 450,000 to 700,000 distinct CDR3 sequences, roughly 46% found once. The material sequenced was blood. V usage is TRBV10-3 and J usage is TRBJ2-1; TRBD2 aligns across 7 bases. The receptor comes from a girl between 5 and 17 years old with multiple sclerosis. The CDR3 DNA follows: TGTGCCATCAGTGATGGGGGGGACCGCGTGGATGAGCAGTTCTTC. It yields the protein CAISDGGDRVDEQFF.